Following are 26 T cell receptor beta chains from one sample sequenced in a study of cytomegalovirus exposure and HLA in healthy donors. 13 Jbeta primers and 60 Vbeta primers were used for the PCR. Using immunoSEQ multiplex PCR, the repertoire was profiled, and TCRdb retains in-frame clones only, with some absent. The top ten hold about 15% of the sample, which has 130,000 to 150,000 clones, 73% seen once. The sample comprised PBMCs. These receptors all come from a human donor in good health.

This chain connects TRBV28 to TRBJ1-2; D is ambiguous. The CDR3 extends over 13 amino acids. V was clipped by 2 bases and J by 8 bases, with 12 bases between them. Germline V CDR1 and CDR2: MDHEN, SYDVKM. In nucleotides, the CDR3 is TGTGCCAGCAGTTTAGGTTCGGTGAGGGGCTACACCTTC. Translating gives CASSLGSVRGYTF.

The V gene is TRBV27, the J gene TRBJ2-7; D might be TRBD1 (5 bases). CDR1 is MNHEY and CDR2 is SMNVEV in the germline V gene (reference sequence). V lost 0 bases to trimming and J lost 2 bases, with 8 bases between them. CDR3 size: 14 residues. CDR3 nucleotides: TGTGCCAGCAGTTTATCGAGACAGACCTACGAGCAGTACTTC. Translation: CASSLSRQTYEQYF.

The chain links TRBV28 to TRBJ2-3; 9 bases are a match to TRBD2. Looked up from germline, CDR1 is MDHEN and CDR2 is SYDVKM. J gave up 4 bases and V 6 bases, and 11 bases lay outside the gene matches. This CDR3 is built from 16 residues. CDR3 amino acids: CASSVQLAGASDTQYF. Written as DNA, the CDR3 is TGTGCCAGCAGCGTTCAATTAGCGGGGGCCTCAGATACGCAGTATTTT.

V and J are TRBV27 and TRBJ2-5; TRBD2 might be the D (6 bases). The assigned J gene may be wrong: the sequence end matches TRBJ2-7 better. There are 14 residues in the CDR3. Germline loops: CDR1 MNHEY, CDR2 SMNVEV (reference sequence). CDR3 nucleotides: TGTGCCAGCAGTCCTCGGACTACAGTCTACGAGCAGTACTTC. Residues: CASSPRTTVYEQYF.

The chain employs TRBV7-9 and TRBJ2-3; D is ambiguous. CDR3 size: 12 residues. The V gene's germline CDR1 is SEHNR and CDR2 FQNEAQ (reference sequence). The V gene lost 1 base and the J gene lost 5 bases, with 4 bases spanning the gap. The DNA of the CDR3 is TGTGCCAGCAGCTTAGGTAGAGATACGCAGTATTTT. It encodes CASSLGRDTQYF.

The sample holds a few counts of this clone. V is TRBV5-6 and J is TRBJ1-5; possible D gene TRBD1, 6 bases. V lost 0 bases, J lost 6 bases, and 22 bases lay in between. This CDR3 is 18 amino acids long. From germline, CDR1 is SGHDT and CDR2 YYEEEE. CDR3 amino acids: CASSLERDRIPRRQPQHF. The CDR3 nucleotides are TGTGCCAGCAGCTTGGAGAGAGACAGGATACCACGGCGTCAGCCCCAGCATTTT.

Concerning this clone: The junction and the germline gene differ at one end; a read error may be behind it. The chain carries TRBV7-9 and TRBJ1-2, with D uncertain. CDR1 and CDR2 from the germline V gene are SEHNR and FQNEAQ (reference sequence). CDR3 length: 12 residues. CDR3 protein: CSSSLDWYGYTF. CDR3 in DNA: TGTTCCAGCAGCTTAGACTGGTATGGCTACACCTTC.

The genes are TRBV4-1 and TRBJ1-2, with D possibly TRBD1 on 6 matching bases. The V gene lost 1 base and the J gene lost 5 bases, with 14 bases spanning the gap. Germline V gives CDR1 MGHRA, CDR2 YSYEKL. This CDR3 is 15 amino acids long. CDR3 region: CASSQGIGGRYGYTF. The DNA of the CDR3 is TGCGCCAGCAGCCAAGGGATCGGGGGGCGGTATGGCTACACCTTC.

This chain connects TRBV10-3 to TRBJ2-7; 16 bases map to TRBD2. Germline-derived CDR1 and CDR2 are ENHRY and SYGVKD. This CDR3 comprises 17 residues. Losses at the gene ends were 6 bases for V and 3 bases for J; bases not matched to a gene: 8. The CDR3 region is CAIRDGTSGRALYEQYF. The CDR3 coding sequence is TGTGCCATCAGAGACGGGACTAGCGGGAGGGCCCTCTACGAGCAGTACTTC.

The chain carries TRBV2 and TRBJ2-5, with 9 bases matching TRBD2. Germline CDR1 reads SNHLY; CDR2 reads FYNNEI. The CDR3 runs 14 residues. V dropped 7 bases and J dropped 4; count of bases not matched to a gene: 7. CDR3 protein: CASNRGRAGETQYF. The CDR3 coding sequence is TGTGCCAGCAATCGCGGGAGGGCCGGAGAGACCCAGTACTTC.

This chain uses TRBV7-8 with TRBJ2-6; 7 bases map to TRBD1. The CDR3 sequence is 19 residues long. The germline V gene encodes CDR1 SGHVS and CDR2 FQNEAQ. V lost 5 bases and J lost 1; bases outside the gene matches: 14. CDR3 residues: CASSLPKTGVGSGANVLTF. The CDR3 region has the DNA TGTGCCAGCAGCCTCCCCAAAACAGGGGTCGGTTCTGGGGCCAACGTCCTGACTTTC.

In its sample, this clone was seen a few times. This sequence joins TRBV28 and TRBJ2-7; D may be TRBD2 (5 bases). Germline CDR1 MDHEN, CDR2 SYDVKM. The CDR3 spans 15 residues. Trimming shortened V by 5 bases and J by 0 bases, and 14 bases separated the two germline ends. CDR3 bases: TGTGCCAGCAGTCCTGGACTCCGAAGCTCCTACGAGCAGTACTTC. Translation: CASSPGLRSSYEQYF.

The chain joins TRBV28 to TRBJ1-5; D is ambiguous. There are 14 residues in the CDR3. The V gene lost 6 bases and the J gene lost 6 bases, with 15 bases spanning the gap. Germline V lookup: CDR1 MDHEN, CDR2 SYDVKM. The CDR3 region has the DNA TGTGCCAGCAGCCAAAATCTCGGTTTTCAGCCCCAGCATTTT. It specifies CASSQNLGFQPQHF.

The rearrangement links TRBV15 to TRBJ2-2; D is undetermined. The germline gives CDR1 LNHNV, CDR2 YYDKDF (reference sequence). The ends were cut back, 3 bases at V and 5 bases at J, with 13 bases in the middle. The CDR3 consists of 15 residues. The CDR3 reads CATSRSAPGTGELFF. In DNA, the CDR3 is TGTGCCACCAGCAGGTCCGCCCCGGGTACCGGGGAGCTGTTTTTT.

This chain links TRBV28 with TRBJ2-7; D possibly corresponds to TRBD2 (6 bases). V was clipped by 5 bases and J by 4 bases, with 12 bases between them. The CDR3 sequence is 13 residues long. Germline assignment: CDR1 MDHEN and CDR2 SYDVKM. DNA for the CDR3: TGTGCCAGCAGTCCGGGACTTATGTACGAGCAGTACTTC. Protein product: CASSPGLMYEQYF. Full variable domain (missing parts from reference TRBV28 and TRBJ2-7): DVKVTQSSRYLVKRTGEKVFLECVQDMDHENMFWYRQDPGLGLRLIYFSYDVKMKEKGDIPEGYSVSREKKERFSLILESASTNQTSMYLCASSPGLMYEQYFGPGTRLTVT.

V and J are TRBV11-1 and TRBJ2-3; 11 bases are shared with TRBD2. Losses at the gene ends were 2 bases for V and 2 bases for J; bases not matched to a gene: 6. Germline CDR1 and CDR2: SGHAT and FQDESV (reference sequence). The length of the CDR3 is 17 residues. The DNA of the CDR3 is TGTGCCAGCAGCTTAATCGGGACTAGCGGATACACAGATACGCAGTATTTT. It specifies CASSLIGTSGYTDTQYF.

This sequence joins TRBV30 and TRBJ2-1; tentative D call: TRBD2 (6 bases). Germline assignment: CDR1 GTSNPN and CDR2 SVGIG (reference sequence). The CDR3 runs 12 residues. Trimming removed 0 bases at V and 14 bases at J, with 14 bases between. The CDR3 loop is CAWSVLTGDEFF. The CDR3 DNA reads TGTGCCTGGAGTGTACTGACGGGGGATGAGTTCTTC.

The V gene is TRBV25-1, the J gene TRBJ1-1; 7 bases fit TRBD1. The length of the CDR3 is 13 residues. Germline CDR1 and CDR2: MGHDK and SYGVNS. V dropped 7 bases and J dropped 1; count of bases not matched to a gene: 3. The CDR3 DNA follows: TGTGCCAGCAACCAGGGGGGGAACACTGAAGCTTTCTTT. Protein sequence: CASNQGGNTEAFF.

The rearrangement links TRBV4-1 to TRBJ1-1; 7 nucleotides line up with TRBD1. The CDR3 runs to 15 residues. Germline V gene sequence: CDR1 MGHRA, CDR2 YSYEKL. The junction had 8 bases not matched to a gene; V was cut back by 5 bases and J by 2 bases. CDR3 in DNA: TGCGCCAGCAGCGACTTCAGGGGGGTTAACACTGAAGCTTTCTTT. Its protein is CASSDFRGVNTEAFF.

The chain is built from TRBV9 and TRBJ2-7; D unclear. The germline gives CDR1 SGDLS, CDR2 YYNGEE. The CDR3 totals 12 residues. V shed 3 bases and J shed 5 bases, with 9 bases lying between them. The chain's CDR3 is CASSDKEDEQYF. The CDR3 DNA is TGTGCCAGCAGCGATAAAGAGGACGAGCAGTACTTC.

A few counts support this clone. The rearrangement links TRBV7-9 to TRBJ1-5, with 10 bases lining up with TRBD1. The J segment lost 6 bases and the V segment lost 5 bases, leaving 10 bases of the junction unmatched. Germline V gives CDR1 SEHNR, CDR2 FQNEAQ (reference sequence). This CDR3 region has 16 residues. In DNA form, the CDR3 reads TGTGCCAGCAGCCATTTGACAGGGGGCTTCGCTCAGCCCCAGCATTTT. It encodes CASSHLTGGFAQPQHF.

The rearrangement links TRBV19 to TRBJ2-3; a weak D match, TRBD1 (5 bases). Germline CDR1 is LNHDA and CDR2 is SQIVND (reference sequence). The CDR3 is 16 residues long. Trimming took off 1 base at V and 6 bases at J, with 17 bases between the two ends. In DNA form, the CDR3 reads TGTGCCAGTAGTATAGTTGGCACTCTCAGGGTCGATACGCAGTATTTT. It translates to CASSIVGTLRVDTQYF.

The chain has TRBV6-1 and TRBJ1-4; 7 bases fit TRBD1. CDR3 length: 15 residues. Unmatched junction bases numbered 6, after V lost 3 bases and J lost 5 bases. CDR1 MNHNS and CDR2 SASEGT come from the germline V gene. CDR3 sequence reads: CASSERDRQNEKLFF. For the CDR3, the DNA is TGTGCCAGCAGTGAGAGGGACAGACAGAATGAAAAACTGTTTTTT.

This clone has a single count. V is TRBV7-9 and J is TRBJ2-2; D is perhaps TRBD2 (6 bases). V gave up 1 base and J gave up 5 bases, with 11 bases separating them. Germline assignment: CDR1 SEHNR and CDR2 FQNEAQ (reference sequence). The CDR3 runs 15 residues. The CDR3 protein is CASSLGSGRTGELFF. The CDR3 DNA sequence: TGTGCCAGCAGCTTAGGTTCAGGGAGGACCGGGGAGCTGTTTTTT.

The chain combines TRBV11-2 with TRBJ1-2, with 9 bases aligning to TRBD1. The CDR3 runs 12 residues. V was clipped by 5 bases and J by 5 bases; unmatched bases: 0. CDR1 is SGHAT, CDR2 FQNNGV, per germline. The CDR3 loop is CASSGTGYGYTF. The CDR3 region has the DNA TGTGCCAGCAGCGGGACAGGGTATGGCTACACCTTC.

The genes are TRBV7-9 and TRBJ2-7; a possible D gene is TRBD2 (6 bases). Trimming removed 5 bases at V and 7 bases at J, with 12 bases between. CDR3 length: 12 residues. The V gene's germline CDR1 is SEHNR and CDR2 FQNEAQ (reference sequence). CDR3 loop: CASSQLGREQYF. The CDR3, as DNA: TGTGCCAGCAGCCAACTAGGGAGGGAGCAGTACTTC.